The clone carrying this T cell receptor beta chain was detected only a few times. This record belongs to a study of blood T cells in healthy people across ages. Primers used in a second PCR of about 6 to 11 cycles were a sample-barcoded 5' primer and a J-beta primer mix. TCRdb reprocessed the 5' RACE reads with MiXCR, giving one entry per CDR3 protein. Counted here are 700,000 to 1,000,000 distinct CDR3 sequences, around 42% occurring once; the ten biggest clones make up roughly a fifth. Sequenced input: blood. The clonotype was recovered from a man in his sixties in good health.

CDR3 DNA: TGTGCCAGCAGTTCTGCTAGCGGGGGGGTCGAGACCCAGTACTTC. It encodes CASSSASGGVETQYF. The V call is TRBV12-3 or TRBV12-4, the J call TRBJ2-5; 12 bases map to TRBD2. This CDR3 comprises 15 residues. The J segment lost 5 bases and the V segment lost 4 bases, leaving 5 bases of the junction unmatched.